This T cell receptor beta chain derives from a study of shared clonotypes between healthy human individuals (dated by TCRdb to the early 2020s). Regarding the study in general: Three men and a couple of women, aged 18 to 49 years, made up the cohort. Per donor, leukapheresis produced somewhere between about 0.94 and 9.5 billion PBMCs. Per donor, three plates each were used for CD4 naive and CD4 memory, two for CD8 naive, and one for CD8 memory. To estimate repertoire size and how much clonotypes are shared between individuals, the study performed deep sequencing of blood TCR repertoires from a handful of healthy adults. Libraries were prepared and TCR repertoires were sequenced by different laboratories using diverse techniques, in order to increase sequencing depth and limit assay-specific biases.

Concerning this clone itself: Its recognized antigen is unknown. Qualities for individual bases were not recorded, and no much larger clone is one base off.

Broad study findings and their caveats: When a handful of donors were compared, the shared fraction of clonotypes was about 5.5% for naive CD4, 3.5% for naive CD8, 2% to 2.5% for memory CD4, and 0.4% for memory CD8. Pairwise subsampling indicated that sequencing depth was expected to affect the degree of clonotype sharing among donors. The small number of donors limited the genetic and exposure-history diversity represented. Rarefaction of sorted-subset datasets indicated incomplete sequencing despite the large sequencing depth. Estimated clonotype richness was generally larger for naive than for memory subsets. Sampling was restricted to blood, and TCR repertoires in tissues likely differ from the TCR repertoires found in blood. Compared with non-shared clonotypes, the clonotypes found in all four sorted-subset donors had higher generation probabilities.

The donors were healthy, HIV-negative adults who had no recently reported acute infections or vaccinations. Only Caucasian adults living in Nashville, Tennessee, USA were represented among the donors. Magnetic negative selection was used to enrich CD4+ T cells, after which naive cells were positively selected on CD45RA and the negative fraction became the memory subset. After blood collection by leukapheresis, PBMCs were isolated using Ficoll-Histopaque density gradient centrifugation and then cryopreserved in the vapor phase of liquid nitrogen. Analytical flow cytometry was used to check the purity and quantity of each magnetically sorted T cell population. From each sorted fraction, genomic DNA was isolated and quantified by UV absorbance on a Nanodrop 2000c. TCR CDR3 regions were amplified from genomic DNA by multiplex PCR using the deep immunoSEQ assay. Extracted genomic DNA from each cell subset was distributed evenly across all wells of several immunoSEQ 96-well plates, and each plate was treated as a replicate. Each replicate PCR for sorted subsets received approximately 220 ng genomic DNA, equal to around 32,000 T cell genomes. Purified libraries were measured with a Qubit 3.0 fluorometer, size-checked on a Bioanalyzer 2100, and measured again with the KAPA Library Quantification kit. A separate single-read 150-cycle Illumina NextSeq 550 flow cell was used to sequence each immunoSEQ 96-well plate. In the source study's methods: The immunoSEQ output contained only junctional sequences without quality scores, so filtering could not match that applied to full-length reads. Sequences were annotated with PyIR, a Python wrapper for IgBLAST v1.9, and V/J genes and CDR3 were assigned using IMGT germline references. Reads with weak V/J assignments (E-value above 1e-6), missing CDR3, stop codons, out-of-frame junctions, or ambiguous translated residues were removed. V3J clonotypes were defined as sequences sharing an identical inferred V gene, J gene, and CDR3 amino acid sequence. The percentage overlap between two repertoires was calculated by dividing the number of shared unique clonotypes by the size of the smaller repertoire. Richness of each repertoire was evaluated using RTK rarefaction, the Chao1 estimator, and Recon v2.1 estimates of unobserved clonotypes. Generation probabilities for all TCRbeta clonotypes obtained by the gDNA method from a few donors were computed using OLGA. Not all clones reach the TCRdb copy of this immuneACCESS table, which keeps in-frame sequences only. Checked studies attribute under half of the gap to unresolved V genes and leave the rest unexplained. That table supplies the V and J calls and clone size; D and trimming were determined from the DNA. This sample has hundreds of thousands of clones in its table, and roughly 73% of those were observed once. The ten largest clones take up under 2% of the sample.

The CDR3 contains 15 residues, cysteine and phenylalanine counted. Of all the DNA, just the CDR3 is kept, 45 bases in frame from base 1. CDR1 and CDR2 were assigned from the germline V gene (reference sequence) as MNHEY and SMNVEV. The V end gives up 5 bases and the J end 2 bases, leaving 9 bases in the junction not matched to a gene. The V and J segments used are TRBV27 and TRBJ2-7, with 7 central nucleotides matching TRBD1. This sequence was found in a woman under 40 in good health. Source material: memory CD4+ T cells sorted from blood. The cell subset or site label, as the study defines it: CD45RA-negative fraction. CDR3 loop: CASSARQGKAYEQYF. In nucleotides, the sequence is TGTGCCAGCAGTGCCCGACAGGGTAAGGCCTACGAGCAGTACTTC.